This T cell receptor (beta chain) originates from a study of beta chain features in type 1 diabetes. This clone has a handful of counts. Antigen: not known. The CDR3 has 15 residues. Germline values: CDR1 KGHSH, CDR2 LQKENI. V lost 1 base and J lost 3; bases outside the gene matches: 2. Study-level findings and limits: All four CD4+ subsets of Type 1 diabetes patients contained TCRB CDR3s that were moderately but significantly shorter.

Expressed TCRB transcripts got sequenced, as all isolated RNA was reverse transcribed. Repertoires were generated with immunoSEQ multiplex PCR, while TCRdb's copy carries only in-frame clones and drops some. This sample has roughly 150,000 clones, with 7.5% to 8.5% found just once. The genes are TRBV18 and TRBJ2-2; 7 bases align to TRBD2. The sequenced material came from central memory CD4+ T cells from blood. This TCR derives from a man aged 18 to 29 with type 1 diabetes. The CDR3 nucleotides are TGTGCCAGCTCACCACTACGGGGGGACACCGGGGAGCTGTTTTTT. This translates into CASSPLRGDTGELFF.